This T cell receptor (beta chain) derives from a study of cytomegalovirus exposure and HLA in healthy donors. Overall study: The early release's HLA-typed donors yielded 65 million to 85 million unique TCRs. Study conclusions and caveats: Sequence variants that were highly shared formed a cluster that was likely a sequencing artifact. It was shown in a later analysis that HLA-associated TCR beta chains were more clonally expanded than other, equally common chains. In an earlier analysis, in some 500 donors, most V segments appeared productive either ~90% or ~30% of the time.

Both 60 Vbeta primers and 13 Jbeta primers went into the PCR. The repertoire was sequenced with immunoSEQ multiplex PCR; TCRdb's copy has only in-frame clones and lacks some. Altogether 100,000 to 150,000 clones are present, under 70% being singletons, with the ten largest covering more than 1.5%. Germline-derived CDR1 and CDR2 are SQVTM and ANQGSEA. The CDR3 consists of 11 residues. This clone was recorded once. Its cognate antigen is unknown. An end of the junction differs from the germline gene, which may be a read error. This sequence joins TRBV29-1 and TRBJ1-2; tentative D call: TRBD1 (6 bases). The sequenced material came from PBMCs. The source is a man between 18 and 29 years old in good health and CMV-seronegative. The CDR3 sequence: CSVEIEGHLNF. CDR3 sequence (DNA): TGCAGCGTTGAAATAGAGGGACACCTTAACTTC.